A selection of T cell receptor beta chains follows, all from one sample in a study of CD8+CD57+ T cells in acquired aplastic anemia. TCRdb ran MiXCR on the reads and lists one entry per CDR3 protein. The data contain 400,000 to 450,000 distinct CDR3 sequences, 65% to 75% of them seen just once; the ten biggest clones take up 3% to 5%. Sequenced: sorted CD4+, CD8+, or CD8+CD57+ T cells (not recorded which) from PBMCs. These receptors originate from a human donor in good health, serving as a control. The CDR3 runs from the conserved cysteine through the conserved F or W. D genes are given only for firm matches. Where a row states a size, it is once, few, many or the class of an expanded clone; other rows omit it.

abundance	v_gene	d_gene	j_gene	CDR3nt	CDR3aa
many	TRBV4-3	TRBD1	TRBJ1-6	TGCGCCAGCAGCCAAGAGCCTTATGGAGGACAGGACTATTCACCCCTCCACTTT	CASSQEPYGGQDYSPLHF
NA	TRBV15	TRBD2	TRBJ2-2	TGTGCCAGCAGCCGCGCGGGGGATGCACACCTGTTTTTT	CASSRAGDAHLFF
many	TRBV2	TRBD2	TRBJ2-5	TGTGCCAGCAGTTTCGGGACTAGCGGGGGGGCCTTGGAGACCCAGTACTTC	CASSFGTSGGALETQYF
NA	TRBV10-2	NA	TRBJ2-2	TGCGCCAGCAGTGAAGAGGCTGATCCCCTGACCGGGGAGCTGTTTTTT	CASSEEADPLTGELFF
many	TRBV20-1	NA	TRBJ1-2	TGCAGTGCTAGGGAGGGCGGGGATGGCTACACCTTC	CSAREGGDGYTF
NA	TRBV15	NA	TRBJ2-7	TGCGCCAGCAGCCCGGAGGGGACCCGCGAGCAGTACTTC	CASSPEGTREQYF
few	TRBV2	NA	TRBJ2-3	TGTGCCAGCAGCTTAGGATTAGGCGCTACGCAGTATTTT	CASSLGLGATQYF
many	TRBV7-8	NA	TRBJ1-2	TGTGCCAGCAGCTTAGTAACAGCGAGTAACTATGGCTACACCTTC	CASSLVTASNYGYTF
many	TRBV2	NA	TRBJ1-4	TGTGCCAGCAGCGTACAGAATGGGGAAAAACTGTTTTTT	CASSVQNGEKLFF
few	TRBV15	NA	TRBJ1-1	TGTGCCACCAGCAGGGACACTGAAGCTTTCTTT	CATSRDTEAFF
NA	TRBV20-1	NA	TRBJ2-5	TGCAGTGCGCAACCAGCCGAGACAACTGAGTACTTC	CSAQPAETTEYF
NA	TRBV5-1	TRBD2	TRBJ2-2	TGCGCCAGCACCAATGGCGGGAGGCACGGGGAGCTGTTTTTT	CASTNGGRHGELFF
NA	TRBV20-1	NA	TRBJ1-6	TGCAGCGTACAAACCGGTTGGGCCCAGCCCCTCCACTTT	CSVQTGWAQPLHF
many	TRBV20-1	NA	TRBJ2-7	TGCAGTGCTAGAGGACGCGCAGGGACCTACGAGCAGTACTTC	CSARGRAGTYEQYF
NA	TRBV20-1	NA	TRBJ1-2	TGCAGTGGGTGCGGTCACTGCTGCTACCCCTTC	CSGCGHCCYPF
NA	TRBV7-2	NA	TRBJ2-3	TGTGCCAGCAGCATAGCGGCAGATACGCAGCAGTATTTC	CASSIAADTQQYF
NA	TRBV5-1	NA	TRBJ2-7	TGCGCCAGCAGCCCGAAGGCCGCCGTAAGCTCCTACGAGCAGTACTTC	CASSPKAAVSSYEQYF
once	TRBV9	TRBD1	TRBJ1-6	TGTGCCAGCAGCGAAGCGGGACAGGGGGCGAATAATTCCCTCCACTTT	CASSEAGQGANNSLHF
NA	TRBV15	NA	TRBJ2-7	TGTGCCACCAGCAGAGATGACGGCGACGAGCAGTACTTC	CATSRDDGDEQYF
NA	TRBV5-8	NA	TRBJ1-2	TGTGCCAGCAGCGGTGGTTCGGGTGTGGGTTGGAGTGGCTACACCTTC	CASSGGSGVGWSGYTF
NA	TRBV7-2	TRBD1	TRBJ2-7	TGTGCCAGCAGCTTAGGTGGGACAGCCTACGAGCAGTACTTC	CASSLGGTAYEQYF
NA	TRBV2	NA	TRBJ1-1	TGTGCCAGCAGTGTTTCCGGGAGGGGCACTGAAGCTTTCTTT	CASSVSGRGTEAFF
NA	TRBV7-3	NA	TRBJ1-1	TGTGCCAGCAGCTTAACGGCGGCTAACACTGGGGCTTTATTT	CASSLTAANTGALF
many	TRBV5-1	NA	TRBJ1-2	TGCGCCAGCAGCTTTGGCCTTATCCAGGGGAACTATGGCTACACCTTC	CASSFGLIQGNYGYTF
NA	TRBV20-1	TRBD1	TRBJ2-1	TGCAGTGCCAAAACAGGGGCAGACTACGAGTTCTTC	CSAKTGADYEFF
NA	TRBV5-6	TRBD2	TRBJ2-1	TGTGCCAGCAGCTTCAATCGGGGGGGGTTCAATGAGCAGTTCTTC	CASSFNRGGFNEQFF
NA	TRBV12-3/TRBV12-4	NA	TRBJ1-5	TGTGCCAGCAGCCGTAACAGTAGAACTAATCAGCCCCAGCATTTT	CASSRNSRTNQPQHF
NA	TRBV4-3	TRBD1	TRBJ1-2	TGCACCGGCAGGACAGGGGACTATGGCTACACCTTC	CTGRTGDYGYTF
many	TRBV12-3/TRBV12-4	TRBD1	TRBJ1-2	TGTGCCAGCAGTCAGGGACAGGGGAGAGTAAGTGGCTACACCTTC	CASSQGQGRVSGYTF